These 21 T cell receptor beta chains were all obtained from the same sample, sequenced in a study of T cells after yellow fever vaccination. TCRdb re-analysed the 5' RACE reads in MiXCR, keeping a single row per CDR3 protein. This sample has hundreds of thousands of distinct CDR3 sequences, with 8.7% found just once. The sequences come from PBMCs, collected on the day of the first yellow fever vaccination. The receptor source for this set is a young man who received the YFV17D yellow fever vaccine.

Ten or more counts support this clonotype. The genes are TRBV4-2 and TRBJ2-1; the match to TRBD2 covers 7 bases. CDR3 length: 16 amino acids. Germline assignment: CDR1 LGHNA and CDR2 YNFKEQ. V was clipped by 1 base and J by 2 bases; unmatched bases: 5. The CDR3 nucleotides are TGTGCCAGCAGCCAAGTCTCGGGGACTACCTACAATGAGCAGTTCTTC. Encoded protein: CASSQVSGTTYNEQFF.

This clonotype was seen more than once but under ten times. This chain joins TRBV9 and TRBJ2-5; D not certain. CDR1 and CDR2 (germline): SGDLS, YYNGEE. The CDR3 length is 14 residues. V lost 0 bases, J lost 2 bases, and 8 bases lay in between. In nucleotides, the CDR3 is TGTGCCAGCAGCGTAGGGTGGCGGCAAGAGACCCAGTACTTC. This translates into CASSVGWRQETQYF.

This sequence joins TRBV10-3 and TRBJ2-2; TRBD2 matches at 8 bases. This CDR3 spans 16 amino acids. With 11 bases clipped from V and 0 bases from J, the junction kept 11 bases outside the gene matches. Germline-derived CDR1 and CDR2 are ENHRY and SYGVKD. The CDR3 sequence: CASSGGLYPNTGELFF. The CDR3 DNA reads TGTGCCTCCAGCGGGGGCCTTTACCCGAACACCGGGGAGCTGTTTTTT.

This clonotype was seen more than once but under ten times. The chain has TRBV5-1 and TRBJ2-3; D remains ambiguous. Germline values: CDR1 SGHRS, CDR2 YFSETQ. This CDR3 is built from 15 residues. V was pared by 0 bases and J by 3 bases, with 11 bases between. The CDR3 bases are TGCGCCAGCAGCTTGGCGGGCAGAAATACAGATACGCAGTATTTT. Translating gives CASSLAGRNTDTQYF.

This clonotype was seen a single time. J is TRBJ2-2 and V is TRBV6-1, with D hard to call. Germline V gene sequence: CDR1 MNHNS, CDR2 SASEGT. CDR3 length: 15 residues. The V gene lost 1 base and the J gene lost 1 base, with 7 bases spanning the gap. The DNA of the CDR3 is TGTGCCAGCAGTGAAGTACAAGTGAACACCGGGGAGCTGTTTTTT. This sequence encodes CASSEVQVNTGELFF.

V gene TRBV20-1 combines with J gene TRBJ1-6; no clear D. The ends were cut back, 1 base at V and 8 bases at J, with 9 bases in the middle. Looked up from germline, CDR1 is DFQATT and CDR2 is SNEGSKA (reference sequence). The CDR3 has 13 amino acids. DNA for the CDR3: TGCAGTGCTAGAGTGCAGCCAGATTCACCCCTCCACTTT. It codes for CSARVQPDSPLHF.

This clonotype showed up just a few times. In DNA form, the CDR3 reads TGCAGCGTTGAGTACAGGCCGAACAATGAGCAGTTCTTC. Translation: CSVEYRPNNEQFF. This chain uses TRBV29-1 with TRBJ2-1; maybe TRBD1 (5 bases). Trimming shortened V by 3 bases and J by 5 bases, and 11 bases separated the two germline ends. Germline CDR1 SQVTM, CDR2 ANQGSEA. The CDR3 sequence is 13 residues long.

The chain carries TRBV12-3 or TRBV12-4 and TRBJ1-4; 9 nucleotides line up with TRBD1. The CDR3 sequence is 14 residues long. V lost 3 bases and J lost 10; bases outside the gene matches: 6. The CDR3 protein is CASSFGDRVVKLFF. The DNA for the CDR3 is TGTGCCAGCAGTTTCGGGGACAGGGTAGTAAAACTGTTTTTT.

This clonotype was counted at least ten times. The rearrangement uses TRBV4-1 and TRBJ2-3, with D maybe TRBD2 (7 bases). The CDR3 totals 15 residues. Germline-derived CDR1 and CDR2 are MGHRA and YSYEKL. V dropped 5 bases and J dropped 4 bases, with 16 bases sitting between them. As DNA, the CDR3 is TGCGCCAGCAGCAGGGGGGGGGCGCCGGCAGATACGCAGTATTTT. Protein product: CASSRGGAPADTQYF.

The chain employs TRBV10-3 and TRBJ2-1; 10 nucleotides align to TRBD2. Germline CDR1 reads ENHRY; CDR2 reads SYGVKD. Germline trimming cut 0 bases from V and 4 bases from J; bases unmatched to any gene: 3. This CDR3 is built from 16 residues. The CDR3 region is CAISESKLAGYNEQFF. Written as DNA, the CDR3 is TGTGCCATCAGTGAGTCGAAACTAGCGGGGTACAATGAGCAGTTCTTC.

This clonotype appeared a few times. The CDR3 nucleotides read TGCAGCGTTGGAGGGTACATAGCTCGACCTGAAGCTTTCTTT. Translated: CSVGGYIARPEAFF. The V call is TRBV29-1, the J call TRBJ1-1; D gene unclear. The CDR3 has 14 residues. The germline V gene encodes CDR1 SQVTM and CDR2 ANQGSEA. Trimming cost V 4 bases and J 6 bases, with 18 bases left between them.

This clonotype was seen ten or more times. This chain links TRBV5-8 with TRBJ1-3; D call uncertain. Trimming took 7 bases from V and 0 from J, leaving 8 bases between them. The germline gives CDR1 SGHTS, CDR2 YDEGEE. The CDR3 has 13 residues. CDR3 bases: TGTGCCAGCTATGGAGACTCTGGAAACACCATATATTTT. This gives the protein CASYGDSGNTIYF.

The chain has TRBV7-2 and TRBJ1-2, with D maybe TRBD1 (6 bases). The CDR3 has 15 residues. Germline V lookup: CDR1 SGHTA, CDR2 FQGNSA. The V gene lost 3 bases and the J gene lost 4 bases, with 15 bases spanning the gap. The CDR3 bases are TGTGCCAGCAGCTTTCCCGGGACACCTCGCTATGGCTACACCTTC. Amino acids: CASSFPGTPRYGYTF.

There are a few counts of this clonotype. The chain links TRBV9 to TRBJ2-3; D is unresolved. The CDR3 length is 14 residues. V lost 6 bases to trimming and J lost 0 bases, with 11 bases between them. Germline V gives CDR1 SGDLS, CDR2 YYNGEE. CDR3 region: CASTRQSSTDTQYF. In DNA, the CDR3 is TGTGCCAGCACCCGCCAGAGTAGCACAGATACGCAGTATTTT.

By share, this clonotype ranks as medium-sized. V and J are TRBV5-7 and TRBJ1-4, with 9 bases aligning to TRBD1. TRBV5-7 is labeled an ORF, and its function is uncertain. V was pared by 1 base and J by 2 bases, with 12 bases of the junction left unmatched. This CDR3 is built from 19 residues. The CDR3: CASSLQGQGLFGTNEKLFF. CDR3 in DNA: TGTGCCAGCAGCTTGCAAGGACAGGGGCTCTTCGGCACTAATGAAAAACTGTTTTTT.

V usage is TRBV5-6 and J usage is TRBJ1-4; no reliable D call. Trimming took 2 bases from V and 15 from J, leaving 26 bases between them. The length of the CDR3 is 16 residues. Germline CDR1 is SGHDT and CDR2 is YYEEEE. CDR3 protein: CASSLRATSSHVRMFF. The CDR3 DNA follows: TGTGCCAGCAGCTTACGGGCCACCTCATCTCATGTCAGGATGTTTTTT.

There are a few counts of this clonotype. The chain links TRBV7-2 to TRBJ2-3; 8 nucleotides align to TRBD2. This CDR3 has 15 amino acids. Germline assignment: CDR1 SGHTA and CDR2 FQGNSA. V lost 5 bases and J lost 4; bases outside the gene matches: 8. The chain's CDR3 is CASSAYGGAADTQYF. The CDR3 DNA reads TGTGCCAGCAGCGCATACGGGGGGGCTGCAGATACGCAGTATTTT.

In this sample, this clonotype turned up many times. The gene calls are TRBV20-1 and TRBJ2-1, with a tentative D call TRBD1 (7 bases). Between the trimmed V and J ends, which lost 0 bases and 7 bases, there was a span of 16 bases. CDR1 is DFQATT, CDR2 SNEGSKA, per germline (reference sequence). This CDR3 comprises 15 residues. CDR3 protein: CSARDPVSGGNEQFF. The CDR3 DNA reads TGCAGTGCTAGAGATCCGGTCTCAGGGGGGAATGAGCAGTTCTTC.

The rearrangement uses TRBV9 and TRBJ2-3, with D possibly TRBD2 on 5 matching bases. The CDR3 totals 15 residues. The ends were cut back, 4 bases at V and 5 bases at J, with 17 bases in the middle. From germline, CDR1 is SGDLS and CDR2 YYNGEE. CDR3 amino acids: CASSPLAGLGDTQYF. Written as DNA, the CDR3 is TGTGCCAGCAGCCCCCTGGCCGGACTTGGAGATACGCAGTATTTT.

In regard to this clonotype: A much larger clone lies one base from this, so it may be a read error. The CDR3 region is CASKRPDTGAFF. The CDR3 nucleotides are TGTGCCAGCAAACGGCCTGACACTGGAGCTTTCTTT. The chain carries TRBV12-3 or TRBV12-4 and TRBJ1-1; no firm D call. This CDR3 has 12 residues.

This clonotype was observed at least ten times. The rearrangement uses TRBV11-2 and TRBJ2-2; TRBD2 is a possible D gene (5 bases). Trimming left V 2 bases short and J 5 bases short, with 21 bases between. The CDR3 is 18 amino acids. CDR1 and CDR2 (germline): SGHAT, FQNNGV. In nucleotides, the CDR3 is TGTGCCAGCAGCTTATCTTGGGCAGGCGGGCCTGGAACCGGGGAGCTGTTTTTT. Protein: CASSLSWAGGPGTGELFF.